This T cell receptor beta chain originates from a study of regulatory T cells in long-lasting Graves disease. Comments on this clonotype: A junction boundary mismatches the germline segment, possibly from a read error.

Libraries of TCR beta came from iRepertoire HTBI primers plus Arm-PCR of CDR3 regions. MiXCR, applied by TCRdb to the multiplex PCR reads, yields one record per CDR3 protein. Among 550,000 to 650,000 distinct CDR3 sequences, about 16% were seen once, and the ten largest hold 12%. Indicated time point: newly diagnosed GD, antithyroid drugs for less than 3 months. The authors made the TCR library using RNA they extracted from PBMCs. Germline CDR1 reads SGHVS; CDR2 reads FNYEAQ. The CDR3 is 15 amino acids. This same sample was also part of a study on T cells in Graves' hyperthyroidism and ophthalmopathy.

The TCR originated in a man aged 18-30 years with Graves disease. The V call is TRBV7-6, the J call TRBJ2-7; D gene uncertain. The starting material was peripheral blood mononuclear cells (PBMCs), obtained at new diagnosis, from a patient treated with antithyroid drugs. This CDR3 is CASSAQSAALTSMNF. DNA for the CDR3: TGTGCCAGCAGCGCCCAGAGTGCCGCCCTAACGTCAATGAACTTC.